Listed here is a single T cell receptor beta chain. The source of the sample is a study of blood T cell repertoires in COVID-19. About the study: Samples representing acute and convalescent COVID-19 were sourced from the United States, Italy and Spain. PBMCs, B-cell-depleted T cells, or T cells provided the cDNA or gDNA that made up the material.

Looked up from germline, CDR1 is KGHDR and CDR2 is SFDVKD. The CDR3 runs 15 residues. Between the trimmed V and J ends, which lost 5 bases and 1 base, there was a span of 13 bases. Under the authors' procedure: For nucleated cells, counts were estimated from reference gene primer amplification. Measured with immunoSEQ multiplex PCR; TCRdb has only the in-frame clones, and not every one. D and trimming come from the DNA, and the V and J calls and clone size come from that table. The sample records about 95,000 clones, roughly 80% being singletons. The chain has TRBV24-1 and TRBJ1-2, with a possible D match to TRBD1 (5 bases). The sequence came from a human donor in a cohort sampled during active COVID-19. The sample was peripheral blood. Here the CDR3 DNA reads TGTGCCACCAGTGGCGAAGGGGCAAGTAACTATGGCTACACCTTC. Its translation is CATSGEGASNYGYTF.